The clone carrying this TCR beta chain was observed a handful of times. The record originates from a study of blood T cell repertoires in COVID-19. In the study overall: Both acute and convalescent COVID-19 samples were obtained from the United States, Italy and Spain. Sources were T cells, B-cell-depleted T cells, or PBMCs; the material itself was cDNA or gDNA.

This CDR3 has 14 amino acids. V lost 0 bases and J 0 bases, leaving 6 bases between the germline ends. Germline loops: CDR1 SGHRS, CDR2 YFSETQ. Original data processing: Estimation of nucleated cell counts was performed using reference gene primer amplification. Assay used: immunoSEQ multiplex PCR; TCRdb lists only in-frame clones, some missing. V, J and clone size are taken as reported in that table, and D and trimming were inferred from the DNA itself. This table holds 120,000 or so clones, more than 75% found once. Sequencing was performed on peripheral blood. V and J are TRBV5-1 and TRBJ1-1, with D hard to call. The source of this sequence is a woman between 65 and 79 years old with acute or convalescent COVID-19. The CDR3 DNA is TGCGCCAGCAGCTTGGGACAAATGAACACTGAAGCTTTCTTT. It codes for CASSLGQMNTEAFF.